Each of the 2 T cell receptor beta chains below was sequenced from the same sample in a study of blood T cell repertoires in COVID-19 (dated by TCRdb to 2018 to 2020). The library was prepared using the immunoSEQ multiplex PCR assay. TCRdb mirrors the immuneACCESS table, restricted to in-frame sequences. Some clones are absent from its copies; in checked studies, under half trace to an unresolved V gene, and the reason for the others is unknown. The sample has 200,000 to 250,000 clones on record, approximately 86% of them singletons. Of the sample, approximately 3.8% falls within the top ten clones. The sample consisted of peripheral blood. These receptors all stem from an elderly woman with acute or convalescent COVID-19.

The V and J genes are TRBV5-4 and TRBJ1-2, with D hard to call. The germline CDR1 and CDR2 sequences are SGHNT and YYREEE (reference sequence). V lost 4 bases to trimming and J lost 7 bases, with 14 bases between them. CDR3 size: 13 residues. The CDR3 here is CASSKGGFPGYTF. In nucleotides, the CDR3 is TGTGCCAGCAGCAAAGGAGGGTTTCCTGGCTACACCTTC.

V gene TRBV2 combines with J gene TRBJ2-2, with TRBD2 matching over 11 bases. The junction had 5 bases not matched to a gene; V was cut back by 9 bases and J by 2 bases. Germline values: CDR1 SNHLY, CDR2 FYNNEI. The length of the CDR3 is 15 residues. In nucleotides, the CDR3 is TGTGCCAGTCTACGACTAGCGGGAAACACCGGGGAGCTGTTTTTT. The encoded protein is CASLRLAGNTGELFF. Supplemented by reference TRBV2 and TRBJ2-2, the full variable domain reads EPEVTQTPSHQVTQMGQEVILRCVPISNHLYFYWYRQILGQKVEFLVSFYNNEISEKSEIFDDQFSVERPDGSNFTLKIRSTKLEDSAMYFCASLRLAGNTGELFFGEGSRLTVL.